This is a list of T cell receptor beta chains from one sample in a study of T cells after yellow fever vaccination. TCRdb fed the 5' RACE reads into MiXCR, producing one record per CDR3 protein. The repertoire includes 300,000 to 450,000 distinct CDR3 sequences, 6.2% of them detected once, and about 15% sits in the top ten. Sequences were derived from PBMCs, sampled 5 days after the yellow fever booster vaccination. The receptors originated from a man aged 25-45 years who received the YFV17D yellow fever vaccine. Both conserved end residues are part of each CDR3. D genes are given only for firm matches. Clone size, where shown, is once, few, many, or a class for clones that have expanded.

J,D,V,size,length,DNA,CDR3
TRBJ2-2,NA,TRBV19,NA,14,TGTGCCAGTAGGAGTGGTTCAGGCACCGGGGAGCTGTTTTTT,CASRSGSGTGELFF
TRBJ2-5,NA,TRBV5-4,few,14,TGTGCCAGCAGCTTGGAACCGCAGGGAGAGACCCAGTACTTC,CASSLEPQGETQYF
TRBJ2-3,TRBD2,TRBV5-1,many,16,TGCGCCAGCAGCCCGGATGCTAGCGGGTACACAGATACGCAGTATTTT,CASSPDASGYTDTQYF
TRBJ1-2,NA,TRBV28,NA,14,TGTGCCAGCAGTTTAGGGGTTCGGGGCTATGGCTACACCTTC,CASSLGVRGYGYTF
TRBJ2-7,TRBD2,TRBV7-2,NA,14,TGTGCCAGCAGCTCACAAGCGGGACCCTACGAGCAGTACTTC,CASSSQAGPYEQYF
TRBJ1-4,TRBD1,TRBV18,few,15,TGTGCCAGCTCATCCCAGGGGGCGACTAATGAAAAACTGTTTTTT,CASSSQGATNEKLFF
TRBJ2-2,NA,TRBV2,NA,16,TGTGCCAGCCGGGTCGCCACGGTTCTGAACACCGGGGAGCTGTTTTTT,CASRVATVLNTGELFF
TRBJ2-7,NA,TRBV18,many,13,TGTGCCAGCTCACTCATGTCGCCCTCCGAGCAGTACTTC,CASSLMSPSEQYF
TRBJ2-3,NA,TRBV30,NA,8,TGTGGGGCAGATACGCAGTATTTT,CGADTQYF
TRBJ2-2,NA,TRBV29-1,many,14,TGCAGCTCACTGCTGGGGGGCGTGAGCGGGGAGCTGTTTTTT,CSSLLGGVSGELFF
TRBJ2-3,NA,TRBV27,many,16,TGTGCCAGCAGTGCCTCAGTGAGAAGGTTCGCAGATACGCAGTATTTT,CASSASVRRFADTQYF
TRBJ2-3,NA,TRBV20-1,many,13,TGCAGTGCTGGTTCGACTAGCACAGATACGCAGTATTTT,CSAGSTSTDTQYF
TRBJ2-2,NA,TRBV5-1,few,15,TGCGCCAGCAGCAGAACACAGGTTAACACCGGGGAGCTGTTTTTT,CASSRTQVNTGELFF
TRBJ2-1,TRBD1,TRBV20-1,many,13,TGCAGTGCAAGACCGGGACAGTACAATGAGCAGTTCTTC,CSARPGQYNEQFF
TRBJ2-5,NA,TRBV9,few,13,TGTGCCAGCAGCGGACAGTACCAAGAGACCCAGTACTTC,CASSGQYQETQYF
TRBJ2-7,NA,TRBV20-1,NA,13,TGCAGTGCCAGGGAGGGGGGATTCTACGAGCAGTACTTC,CSAREGGFYEQYF
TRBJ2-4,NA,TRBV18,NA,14,TGTGCCAGCTCACCCAACGGGCGGGAAAACATTCAGTACTTC,CASSPNGRENIQYF
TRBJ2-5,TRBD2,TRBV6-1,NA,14,TGTGCCAGCAGGTCACTAGCGGGAGGAGAGACCCAGTACTTC,CASRSLAGGETQYF
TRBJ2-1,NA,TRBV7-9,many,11,TGTGCCAGCCCGAGTGTCAATGAGCAGTTCTTC,CASPSVNEQFF
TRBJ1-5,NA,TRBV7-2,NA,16,TGTGCCAGCAGCTCACTTGCCGGGGCTAGCAATCAGCCCCAGCATTTT,CASSSLAGASNQPQHF
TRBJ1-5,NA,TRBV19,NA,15,TGTGCCAGTAAAGGCCAGGGAAATAGCAATCAGCCCCAGCATTTT,CASKGQGNSNQPQHF
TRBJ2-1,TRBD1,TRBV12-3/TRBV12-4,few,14,TGTGCCAGCATCATCGACAGGGTGTGGAATGAGCAGTTCTTC,CASIIDRVWNEQFF
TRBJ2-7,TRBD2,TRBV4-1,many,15,TGCGCCAGCAGCCAACTTGGACTAGCGGGAGATGAGCAGTACTTC,CASSQLGLAGDEQYF
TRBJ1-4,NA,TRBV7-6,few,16,TGTGCCAGCAGCAATCAGGGTTTCGGAAATAATGAAAAACTGTTTTTT,CASSNQGFGNNEKLFF
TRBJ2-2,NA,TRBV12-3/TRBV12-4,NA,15,TGTGCCAGCAGTTTATTAGCGCAAGCGGGCGGGGAGCTGTTTTTT,CASSLLAQAGGELFF
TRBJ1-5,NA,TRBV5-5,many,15,TGTGCCAGCAGCTTGATGGAGGGGGGCAATCAGCCCCAGCATTTT,CASSLMEGGNQPQHF
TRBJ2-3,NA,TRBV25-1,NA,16,TGTGCCAGCAGCCCGGGACTGGGAGTTTCTTCAGATACGCAGTATTTT,CASSPGLGVSSDTQYF
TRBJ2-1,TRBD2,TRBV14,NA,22,TGTGCCAGCAGCCAAACAACCACCCTTAGCGGGAGATTCAGTGGGACCTACAATGAGCAGTTCTTC,CASSQTTTLSGRFSGTYNEQFF
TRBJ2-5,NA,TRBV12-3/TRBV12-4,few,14,TGTGCCAGCAGCCCATGGAGGGGTAAAGAGACCCAGTACTTC,CASSPWRGKETQYF
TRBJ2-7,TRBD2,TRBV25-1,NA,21,TGTGCCAGCAGTGCTGAACCCGCCGGGACTAGCGGGACCGGGGGCTCCTACGAGCAGTACTTC,CASSAEPAGTSGTGGSYEQYF
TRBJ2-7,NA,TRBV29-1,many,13,TGCAGCGTCTGGGACGACAGTTCGTACGGGCAGTACTTC,CSVWDDSSYGQYF
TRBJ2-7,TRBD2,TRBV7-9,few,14,TGTGCCAGCAGTCCGGGACTAGCTTCTTACGAGCAGTACTTC,CASSPGLASYEQYF
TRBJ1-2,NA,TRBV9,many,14,TGTGCCAGCAGCGTAGGTTTAGGGGCTCGTGGCTACACCTTC,CASSVGLGARGYTF
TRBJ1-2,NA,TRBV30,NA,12,TGTGCCTGGAGTGGGCTGGACTATGGCTACACCTTC,CAWSGLDYGYTF
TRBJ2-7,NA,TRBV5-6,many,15,TGTGCCAGCAGCTTGGGACCCCTTGGGCCCTACGAGCAGTACTTC,CASSLGPLGPYEQYF
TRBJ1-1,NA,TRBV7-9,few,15,TGTGCCAGCAGCGCGGGAGGGGGTTGGAACACTGAAGCTTTCTTT,CASSAGGGWNTEAFF
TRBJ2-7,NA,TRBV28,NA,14,TGTGCCAGCAGTTTAGTGGGAGGTATCTACGAGCAGTACTTC,CASSLVGGIYEQYF
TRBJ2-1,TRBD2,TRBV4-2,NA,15,TGTGCCAGCAGGGCGGGACTAGCCACCTACAATGAGCAGTTCTTC,CASRAGLATYNEQFF
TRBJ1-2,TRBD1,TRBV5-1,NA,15,TGCGCCAGCAGCTTGGATGGGACAGCTAACTATGGCTACACCTTC,CASSLDGTANYGYTF
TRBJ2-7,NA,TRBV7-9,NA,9,TGTGCCAGCGGGTACGAGCAGTACTTC,CASGYEQYF
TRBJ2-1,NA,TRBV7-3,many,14,TGTGCCAGCAGCCCGGGGACTGGCTACAATGAGCAGTTCTTC,CASSPGTGYNEQFF
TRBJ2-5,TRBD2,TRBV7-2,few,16,TGTGCCAGCAGCTTAGCCCGACTAGCGGGAATAGAGACCCAGTACTTC,CASSLARLAGIETQYF
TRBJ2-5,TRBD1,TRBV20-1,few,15,TGCAGTGCTAGATCCGGGACAGGGGGACAAGAGACCCAGTACTTC,CSARSGTGGQETQYF
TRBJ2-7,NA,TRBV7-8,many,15,TGTGCCAGCAGCCCGAGGGGAATCCACTCCTACGAGCAGTACTTC,CASSPRGIHSYEQYF
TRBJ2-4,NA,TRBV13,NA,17,TGTGCCAGCAGCTTAGGCCGAGCAGGGGTGGCCAAAAACATTCAGTACTTC,CASSLGRAGVAKNIQYF
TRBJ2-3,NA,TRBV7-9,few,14,TGTGCCAGCCCTGGGGCGGTTGGCACAGATACGCAGTATTTT,CASPGAVGTDTQYF
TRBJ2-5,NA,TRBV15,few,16,TGTGCCACCAGCAGAGATTCGGACTTCAGCCAAGAGACCCAGTACTTC,CATSRDSDFSQETQYF
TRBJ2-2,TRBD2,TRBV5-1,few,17,TGCGCCAGCAGCTCCGGACTAGCGGGCGCGAACACCGGGGAGCTGTTTTTT,CASSSGLAGANTGELFF
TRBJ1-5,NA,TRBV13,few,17,TGTGCCAGCAGCTTACTCCCAGCACCCTTTGGAAATCAGCCCCAGCATTTT,CASSLLPAPFGNQPQHF
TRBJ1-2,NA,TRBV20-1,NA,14,TGCAGTGCTAGAGCAACAGGGAGGGACTATGGCTACACCTTC,CSARATGRDYGYTF
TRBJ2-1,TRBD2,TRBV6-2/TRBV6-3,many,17,TGTGCCAGCAGCCATTGGGACTACCAGAGCTCCTACAATGAGCAGTTCTTC,CASSHWDYQSSYNEQFF
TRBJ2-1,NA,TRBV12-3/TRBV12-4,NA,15,TGTGCCAGCAGTTTCTTTGTCCGCCGAAACAATGAGCAGTTCTTC,CASSFFVRRNNEQFF
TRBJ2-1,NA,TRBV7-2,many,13,TGTGCCACCACTTCCCCGGGACGCAATGAGCAGTTCTTC,CATTSPGRNEQFF